The rows below give T cell receptor beta chains drawn from one sample of a study of blood T cells in healthy people across ages. Via MiXCR, TCRdb re-called the 5' RACE reads, giving one row per CDR3 protein. The data contain some 780,000 distinct CDR3 sequences, 45% to 70% of them singletons. Sequencing input: blood. Every receptor here comes from a man aged 40-50 years in good health. Each CDR3 is given without its conserved first and last residue. The order of the fields is CDR3 protein, V gene, CDR3 length, J gene, D gene. The D gene is left open where the match is weak.

ASSLRGLAGDRNEQF,TRBV5-1,15,TRBJ2-1,TRBD2
ASSLSGGANGYT,TRBV11-2,12,TRBJ1-2,TRBD1
ASSHYTEKLF,TRBV16,10,TRBJ1-4,-
ASSPKYSEETQY,TRBV28,12,TRBJ2-5,-
AWQTGWSGGSYGYT,TRBV30,14,TRBJ1-2,-
SARDGRAGRYEQF,TRBV20-1,13,TRBJ2-1,-
ASSPTRTGNQPQH,TRBV2,13,TRBJ1-5,TRBD1
ASSLPGVLDEQY,TRBV21-1,12,TRBJ2-7,-
ASQGRTPNQPQH,TRBV2,12,TRBJ1-5,-
ATSDLSGAQETQY,TRBV24-1,13,-,-
ASRRNDEQY,TRBV5-1,9,TRBJ2-7,-
ASSDGQIKGNEQF,TRBV28,13,TRBJ2-1,-
ASRSPGGRVSYEQY,TRBV7-2,14,TRBJ2-7,TRBD2
ASSLRQGMSEQY,TRBV27,12,TRBJ2-7,-